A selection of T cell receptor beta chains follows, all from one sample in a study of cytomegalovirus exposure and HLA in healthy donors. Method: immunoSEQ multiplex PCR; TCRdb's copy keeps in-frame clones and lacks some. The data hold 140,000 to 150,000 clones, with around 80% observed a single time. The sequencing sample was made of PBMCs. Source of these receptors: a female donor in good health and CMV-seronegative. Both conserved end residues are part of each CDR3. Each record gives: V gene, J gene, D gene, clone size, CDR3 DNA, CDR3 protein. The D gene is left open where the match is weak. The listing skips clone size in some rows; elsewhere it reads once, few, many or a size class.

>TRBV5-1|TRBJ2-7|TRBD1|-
TGCGCCAGCAGCTTGGGACCCCGGGCAGGGGGCCACTACGAGCAGTACTTC
CASSLGPRAGGHYEQYF
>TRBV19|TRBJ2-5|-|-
TGTGCCAGTAGTCTCCAAGAGACCCAGTACTTC
CASSLQETQYF
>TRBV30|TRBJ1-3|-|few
TGTGCCTGGAGTTCGACAGTCGCAAACACCATATATTTT
CAWSSTVANTIYF
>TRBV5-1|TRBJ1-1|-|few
TGCGCCAGCAGCTTGGTAACAGGGATTGGGACCAGAACTGAAGCTTTCTTT
CASSLVTGIGTRTEAFF
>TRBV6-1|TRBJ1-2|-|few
TGTGCCAGCAGTCTACGAAAGGGCGGGAACTATGGCTACACCTTC
CASSLRKGGNYGYTF
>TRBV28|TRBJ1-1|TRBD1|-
TGTGCCAGCAGTTTATGGGGACAGGGGTTCGCTTTCTTT
CASSLWGQGFAFF
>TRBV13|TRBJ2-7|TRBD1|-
TGTGCCAGCAGCTTGCACCCGACAGGGGTAAGCTCCTACGAGCAGTACTTC
CASSLHPTGVSSYEQYF
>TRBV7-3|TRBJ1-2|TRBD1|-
TGTGCCAGCAGCTTAGGGGGACAGCTTGGAGGTGGCTACACCTTC
CASSLGGQLGGGYTF
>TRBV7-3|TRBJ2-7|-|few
TGTGCCAGCAGCTTAGTATTCGCCAGCGAGCAGTACTTC
CASSLVFASEQYF
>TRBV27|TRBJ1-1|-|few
TGTGCCAGCAGTACACATCAGGGGTCTGAAGCTTTCTTT
CASSTHQGSEAFF
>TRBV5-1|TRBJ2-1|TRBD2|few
TGCGCCAGCAGCTTAGGACTAGCGGGAGGGCTGATCGGGGCCTACAATGAGCAGTTCTTC
CASSLGLAGGLIGAYNEQFF
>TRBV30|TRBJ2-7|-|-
TGTGCCTGGAGTGTACGGGGGGCTATCTCCTACGAGCAGTACTTC
CAWSVRGAISYEQYF
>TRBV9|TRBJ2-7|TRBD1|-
TGTGCCAGCAGCGCCGACCCGGGACAGGGGGACTACGAGCAGTACTTC
CASSADPGQGDYEQYF
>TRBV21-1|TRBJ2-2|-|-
TGTGCCAGCAGCAAAGCCCCTAGCGGGAGGGACACCGGGGAGCTGTTTTTT
CASSKAPSGRDTGELFF
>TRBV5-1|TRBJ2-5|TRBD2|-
TGCGCCAGCAGCTTGGTACTAGCGGTACAAGAGACCCAGTACTTC
CASSLVLAVQETQYF
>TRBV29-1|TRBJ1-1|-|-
TGCAGCGCGGCTCACTCCGGGACATGGAACACTGAAGCTTTCTTT
CSAAHSGTWNTEAFF
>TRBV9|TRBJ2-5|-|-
TGTGCCAGCAGCCCCCGGTGGGCAGCAGAGACCCAGTACTTC
CASSPRWAAETQYF
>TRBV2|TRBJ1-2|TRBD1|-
TGTGCCAGCGGGGGGACAGATAACTATGGCTACACCTTC
CASGGTDNYGYTF
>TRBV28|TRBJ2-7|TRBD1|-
TGTGCCAGCAGTTTGACCGGGACAGGGGTCAAGCAGTACTTC
CASSLTGTGVKQYF
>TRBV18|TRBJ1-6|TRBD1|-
TGTGCCAGCTCACCGGGACAGGGGAATTCACCCCTCCACTTT
CASSPGQGNSPLHF
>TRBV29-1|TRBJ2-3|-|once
TGCAGCGGACTTAGCTCGATACACACAGATACGCAGTATTTT
CSGLSSIHTDTQYF
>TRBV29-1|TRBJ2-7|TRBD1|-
TGCAGCGCACGGGACAGCCCCTTTGGGAGCGAGCAGTACTTC
CSARDSPFGSEQYF
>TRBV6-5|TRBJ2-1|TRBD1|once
TGTGCCAGCAGCGAACAGGGGTCGGACTACAATGAGCAGTTCTTC
CASSEQGSDYNEQFF
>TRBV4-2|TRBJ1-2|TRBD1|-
TGTGCCAGCAGCCTAACGCGGACAGGGGACGGCTACACCTTC
CASSLTRTGDGYTF
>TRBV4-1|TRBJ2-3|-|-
TGCGCCAGCAGCCTACAACCCCGGGTAGATACGCAGTATTTT
CASSLQPRVDTQYF
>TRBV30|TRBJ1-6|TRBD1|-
TGTGCCTGGAGTTTCACCGGGACAGGGGAATCACCCCTCCACTTT
CAWSFTGTGESPLHF
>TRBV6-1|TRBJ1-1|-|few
TGTGCCAGCAGTGACAGGGTCGGCACTGAAGCTTTCTTT
CASSDRVGTEAFF
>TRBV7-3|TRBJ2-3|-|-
TGTGCCAGCGGTACTAGGGTGGGTACGCAGTATTTT
CASGTRVGTQYF
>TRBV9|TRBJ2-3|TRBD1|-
TGTGCCAGCAGCCCCCTTGCGGGACAGGGCACAGATACGCAGTATTTT
CASSPLAGQGTDTQYF
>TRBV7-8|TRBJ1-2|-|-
TGTGCCAGCAGCCCCAGACTAGACTCCCAGGGCGGCTACACCTTC
CASSPRLDSQGGYTF
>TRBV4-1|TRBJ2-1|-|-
TGCGCCAGCAGCCACTTACCAGTCAATGAGCAGTTCTTC
CASSHLPVNEQFF
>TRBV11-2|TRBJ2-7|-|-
TGTGCCAGCAGCTTACTGCGAGGCTCCTACGAGCAGTACTTC
CASSLLRGSYEQYF
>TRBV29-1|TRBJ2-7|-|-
TGCAGCGTTGACTTGGGGCAGGGCTACGAGCAGTACTTC
CSVDLGQGYEQYF
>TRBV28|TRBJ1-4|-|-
TGTGCCAGCAGTGGGGGGACTCACCGGAAGGAAAAACTGTTTTTT
CASSGGTHRKEKLFF
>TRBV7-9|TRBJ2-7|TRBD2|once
TGTGCCAGCAGTACGACTAGCGGTTCCTACGAGCAGTACTTC
CASSTTSGSYEQYF
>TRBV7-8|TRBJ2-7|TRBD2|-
TGTGCCAGCAGCTTGGGACTAGCGGGAGCCACGAGCTCCTACGAGCAGTACTTC
CASSLGLAGATSSYEQYF
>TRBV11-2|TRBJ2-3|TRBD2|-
TGTGCCAGCAGCTTTGAGCGGGGGGGCTGGACAGATACGCAGTATTTT
CASSFERGGWTDTQYF
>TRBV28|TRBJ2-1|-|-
TGTGCCAGCAGTCCCGGGGCTAGCGAGTACAATAAGCAGTTCTTC
CASSPGASEYNKQFF
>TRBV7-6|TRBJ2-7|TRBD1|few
TGTGCCAGCAGCTTAGCGGAAGGACAGGGCAGCTCCTACGAGCAGTACTTC
CASSLAEGQGSSYEQYF
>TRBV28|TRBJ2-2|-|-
TGTGCCAGCAGTTTACTATTTGTGGCCCAGGGAACCGGGGAGCTGTTTTTT
CASSLLFVAQGTGELFF
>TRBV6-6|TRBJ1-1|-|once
TGTGCCAGCTTTTTAACCCGAGGAGCCACTGAAGCTTTCTTT
CASFLTRGATEAFF
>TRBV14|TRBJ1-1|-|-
TGTGCCAGCAGGCGCTTATCTGGCGGGAACACTGAAGCTTTCTTT
CASRRLSGGNTEAFF
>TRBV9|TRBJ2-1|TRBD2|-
TGTGCCAGCAGTGCTAGCGGGAAGGGTGGGAATGAGCAGTTCTTC
CASSASGKGGNEQFF
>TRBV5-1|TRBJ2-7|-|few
TGCGCCAGCAGCGCAGTAAGCTCCTACGAGCAGTACTTC
CASSAVSSYEQYF
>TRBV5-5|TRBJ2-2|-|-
TGTGCCAGCAGCTTGGACCCCCACAGGGCCGGGGAGCTGTTTTTT
CASSLDPHRAGELFF
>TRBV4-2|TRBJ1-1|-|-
TGTGCCAGCAGCCAAGATCGGGGGACCGCGAACACTGAAGCTTTCTTT
CASSQDRGTANTEAFF
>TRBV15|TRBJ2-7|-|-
TGTGCCACCAGCAGAGTACCCAGTACCACAGGAGCCCCGACCTACGAGCAGTACTTC
CATSRVPSTTGAPTYEQYF
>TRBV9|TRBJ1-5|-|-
TGTGCCAGCAGCCCGAGTAGCGGCAATCAGCCCCAGCATTTT
CASSPSSGNQPQHF
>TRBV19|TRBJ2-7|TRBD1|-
TGTGCCAGTTCCAGGGGGCCCTACGAGCAGTACTTC
CASSRGPYEQYF
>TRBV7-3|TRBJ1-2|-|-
TGTGCCAGCAGCTTAACGGGCCCCATTGGCTACACCTTC
CASSLTGPIGYTF
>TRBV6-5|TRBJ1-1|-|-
TGTGCCAGCAGTTACTCTTACAGGGACACTGAAGCTTTCTTT
CASSYSYRDTEAFF
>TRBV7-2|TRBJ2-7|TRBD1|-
TGTGCCAGCAGCGACACAGGGGCTGTATTCTACGAGCAGTACTTC
CASSDTGAVFYEQYF
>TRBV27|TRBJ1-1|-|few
TGTGCCAGCAGCCAACAGGGCTGGCGGATTGATAGCACTGAAGCTTTCTTT
CASSQQGWRIDSTEAFF
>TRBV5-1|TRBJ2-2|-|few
TGCGCCAGCAGCTTGGTGGACACGAACACCGGGGAGCTGTTTTTT
CASSLVDTNTGELFF
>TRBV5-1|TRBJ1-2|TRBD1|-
TGCGCCAGCAGCTGGACAGGCTATGGCTACCCCTTC
CASSWTGYGYPF
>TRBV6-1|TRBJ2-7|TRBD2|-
TGTGCCAGCAGCCCGGGACTAGCGGTGTTTAACGAGCAGTACTTC
CASSPGLAVFNEQYF
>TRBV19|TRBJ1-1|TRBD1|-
TGTGCCAGTAGTATTTCCCAGGGGGCTCCGTTGACTGAAGCTTTCTTT
CASSISQGAPLTEAFF
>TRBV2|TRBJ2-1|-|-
TGTGCCAGCAGTGAGGGGCAGGGGCCTTACAATGAGCAGTTCTTC
CASSEGQGPYNEQFF
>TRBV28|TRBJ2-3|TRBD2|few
TGTGCCAGCAGTCTGCTGGGACTAGCGGGAGTCGACACAGATACGCAGTATTTT
CASSLLGLAGVDTDTQYF
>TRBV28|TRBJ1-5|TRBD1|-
TGTGCCAGCACCCCACTCGACAGGGATCAGCCCCAGCATTTT
CASTPLDRDQPQHF